This T cell receptor beta chain emerged from a study of blood T cells in healthy people across ages. The V and J ends lost 0 bases and 0 bases, in that order; junction bases with no gene match: 9. CDR3 size: 18 residues. Germline V gives CDR1 SGHDN, CDR2 FVKESK. About this clonotype: Its matching antigen is unknown.

Regarding the study as a whole: Across the age range, TCR beta diversity per million T cells fell in a roughly linear way.

PCR was performed a second time for about 7 to 11 cycles using a sample-barcoded 5' primer and a J-beta primer mix. A single record per CDR3 protein comes from TCRdb applying MiXCR to the 5' RACE reads. The sample contains about 670,000 distinct CDR3 sequences, approximately 52% of which appear only once. The sequenced sample was blood. This chain connects TRBV14 to TRBJ2-7, with 9 bases that match TRBD2. The TCR originated in a woman of 80 years or more in good health. For the CDR3, the DNA is TGTGCCAGCAGCCAAGATGAAACTAGCGGGCCAAACTCCTACGAGCAGTACTTC. Translation: CASSQDETSGPNSYEQYF. Based on the CDR3 plus reference TRBV14 and TRBJ2-7, the full variable domain is EAGVTQFPSHSVIEKGQTVTLRCDPISGHDNLYWYRRVMGKEIKFLLHFVKESKQDESGMPNNRFLAERTGGTYSTLKVQPAELEDSGVYFCASSQDETSGPNSYEQYFGPGTRLTVT.